The clone carrying this T cell receptor (beta chain) came up many times. Its specificity is unknown. The data belong to a study of identical twins. Whole-study results and caveats: Modelling approaches yielded underestimates of out-of-frame TCR alpha sharing between monozygotic twins. Insertions were reduced in abundant cord blood beta clonotypes but not in memory repertoires.

Looked up from germline, CDR1 is SEHNR and CDR2 is FQNEAQ (reference sequence). Deletions cut 5 bases from V and 4 bases from J, with 15 bases between. CDR3 length: 14 amino acids. Donors were all healthy Caucasians. TCRdb re-derived calls from the 5' RACE reads in MiXCR, one entry per CDR3 protein. Of hundreds of thousands of distinct CDR3 sequences listed, under 8.5% were seen once; the top ten hold over 1.5%. The sample was also reused in another study, on yellow fever vaccine responses in identical twins.

The chain employs TRBV7-9 and TRBJ2-7; D gene uncertain. This sequence originates from a young woman in good health. The sequencing sample was made of PBMCs. CDR3 in DNA: TGTGCCAGCAGCGGTAGTTCCTCCGGGTACGAGCAGTACGTC. Translation: CASSGSSSGYEQYV.